This TCR beta chain appears in the sequencing data of a study of blood T cell repertoires in COVID-19. Study summary: The origin of the acute and convalescent COVID-19 samples was the United States, Italy and Spain. The cDNA or gDNA used as material had been derived from T cells, B-cell-depleted T cells, or PBMCs.

As handled by the study authors: Nucleated cell counts were estimated from reference gene primer amplification. Assay: immunoSEQ multiplex PCR; the TCRdb copy retains only in-frame clones and omits some. V, J and clone size are those of that table, while D and trimming were read from the DNA. Among roughly 100,000 clones listed, 84% were seen once. CDR3 length equals 14 residues. The V and J ends lost 7 bases and 5 bases respectively, with 17 bases between them. Per germline, CDR1 LNHDA and CDR2 SQIVND (reference sequence). This TCR was recovered from a man in his sixties with acute or convalescent COVID-19. The V gene is TRBV19, the J gene TRBJ1-1; the D gene is possibly TRBD1 (5 bases). The source material was peripheral blood. CDR3 in amino acids: CASTPEGPGTEAFF. As DNA, the CDR3 is TGTGCCAGTACCCCGGAGGGGCCGGGGACTGAAGCTTTCTTT. The full variable domain, in which reference TRBV19 and TRBJ1-1 provide the parts outside the CDR3, is DGGITQSPKYLFRKEGQNVTLSCEQNLNHDAMYWYRQDPGQGLRLIYYSQIVNDFQKGDIAEGYSVSREKKESFPLTVTSAQKNPTAFYLCASTPEGPGTEAFFGQGTRLTVV.